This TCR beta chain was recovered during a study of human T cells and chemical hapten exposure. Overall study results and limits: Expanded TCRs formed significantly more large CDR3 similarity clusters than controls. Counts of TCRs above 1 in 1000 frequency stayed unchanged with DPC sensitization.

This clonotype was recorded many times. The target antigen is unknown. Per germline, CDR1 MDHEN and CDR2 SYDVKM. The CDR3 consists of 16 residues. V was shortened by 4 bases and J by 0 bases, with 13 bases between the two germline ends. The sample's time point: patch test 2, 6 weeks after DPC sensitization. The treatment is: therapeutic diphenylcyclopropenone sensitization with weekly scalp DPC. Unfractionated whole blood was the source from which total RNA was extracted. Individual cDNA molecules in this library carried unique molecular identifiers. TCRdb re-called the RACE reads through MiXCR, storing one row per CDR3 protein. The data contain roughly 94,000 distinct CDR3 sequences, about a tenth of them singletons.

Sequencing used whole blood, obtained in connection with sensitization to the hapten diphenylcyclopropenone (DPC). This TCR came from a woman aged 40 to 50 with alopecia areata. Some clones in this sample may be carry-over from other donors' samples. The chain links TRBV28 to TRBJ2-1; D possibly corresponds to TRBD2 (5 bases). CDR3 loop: CASSSASGSSYNEQFF. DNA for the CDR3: TGTGCCAGCAGTTCAGCCAGCGGAAGCTCCTACAATGAGCAGTTCTTC. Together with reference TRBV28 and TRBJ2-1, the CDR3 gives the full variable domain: DVKVTQSSRYLVKRTGEKVFLECVQDMDHENMFWYRQDPGLGLRLIYFSYDVKMKEKGDIPEGYSVSREKKERFSLILESASTNQTSMYLCASSSASGSSYNEQFFGPGTRLTVL.